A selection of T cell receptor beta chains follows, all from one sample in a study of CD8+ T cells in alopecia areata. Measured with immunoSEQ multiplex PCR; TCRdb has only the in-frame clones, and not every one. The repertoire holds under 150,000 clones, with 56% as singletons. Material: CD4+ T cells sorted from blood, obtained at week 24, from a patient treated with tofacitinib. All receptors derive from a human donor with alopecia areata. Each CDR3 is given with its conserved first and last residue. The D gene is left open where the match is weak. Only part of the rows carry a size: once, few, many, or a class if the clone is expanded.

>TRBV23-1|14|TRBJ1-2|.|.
TGCGCCAGCAGTCAACGGGGGGGGTGCTATGGCTACACCTTC
CASSQRGGCYGYTF
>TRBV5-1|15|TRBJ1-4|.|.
TGCGCCAGCAGCTTTGGGGACCGGCTTGGGGAAAAACTGTTTTTT
CASSFGDRLGEKLFF
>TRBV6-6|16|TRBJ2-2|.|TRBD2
TGTGCCAGCACGGGCCTTGGGGGGGCGAACACCGGGGAGCTGTTTTTT
CASTGLGGANTGELFF
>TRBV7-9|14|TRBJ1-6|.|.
TGTGCCAGCAGCTTGGCAGGTGGGACTTCACCCCTCCACTTT
CASSLAGGTSPLHF
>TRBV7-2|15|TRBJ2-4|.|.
TGTGCCAGCAGCTTAGTGGGACAAGTTAAAAACATTCAGTACTTC
CASSLVGQVKNIQYF
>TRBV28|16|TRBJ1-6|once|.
TGTGCCAGCAGTTCTTCCCCCAGGGGATGGAGTTCACCCCTCCACTTT
CASSSSPRGWSSPLHF
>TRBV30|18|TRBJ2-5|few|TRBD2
TGTGCCTGGAGTGTATTTACTAGCGGGGGGCCTCGAGGGGAGACCCAGTACTTC
CAWSVFTSGGPRGETQYF
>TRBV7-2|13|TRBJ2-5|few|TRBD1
TGTGCCAGCGTCATACAGGGGGGAGATACCCAGTACTTC
CASVIQGGDTQYF
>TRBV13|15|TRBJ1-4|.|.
TGTGCCAGCAGCTCCGGATTCGCAACTAATGAAAAACTGTTTTTT
CASSSGFATNEKLFF
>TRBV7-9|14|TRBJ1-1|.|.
TGTGCCAGCAGCTTAGGAGCGCAGAACACTGAAGCTTTCTTT
CASSLGAQNTEAFF
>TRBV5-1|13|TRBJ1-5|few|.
TGCGCCAGCAGCTTGGACAGGGACCAGCCCCAGCATTTT
CASSLDRDQPQHF
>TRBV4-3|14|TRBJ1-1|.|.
TGCGCCAGCAGCCAAGACGGGGTGGGGACTGAAGCTTTCTTT
CASSQDGVGTEAFF
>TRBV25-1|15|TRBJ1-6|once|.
TGTGCCAGCAGTGAATTTGGCGGATTTAATTCACCCCTCCACTTT
CASSEFGGFNSPLHF
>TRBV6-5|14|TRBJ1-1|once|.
TGTGCCAGCAGTTACTCAAGCGGTGACACTGAAGCTTTCTTT
CASSYSSGDTEAFF
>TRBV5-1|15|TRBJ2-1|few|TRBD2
TGCGCCAGCAGCCCCGGGGGGAGCTCCTACAATGAGCAGTTCTTC
CASSPGGSSYNEQFF
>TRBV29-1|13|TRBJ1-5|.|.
TGCAGCGTCGGACTGGGGGGAAACCAGCCCCAGCATTTT
CSVGLGGNQPQHF
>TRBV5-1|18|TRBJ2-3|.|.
TGCGCCAGCAGCTTGGGCCCCTATCACAGGAGGGACACAGATACGCAGTATTTT
CASSLGPYHRRDTDTQYF
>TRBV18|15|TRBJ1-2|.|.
TGTGCCAGCTCCCCTACCCCATCGGGGAACTATGGCTACACCTTC
CASSPTPSGNYGYTF
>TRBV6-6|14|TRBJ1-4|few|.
TGTGCCAGCAGTGTTGATTTAACTAATGAAAAACTGTTTTTT
CASSVDLTNEKLFF
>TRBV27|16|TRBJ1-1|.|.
TGTGCCAGCAGTTTGAGTGGCAGTATAAGGGGAACTGAAGCTTTCTTT
CASSLSGSIRGTEAFF
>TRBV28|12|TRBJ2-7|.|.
TGTGCCATCGGACGAGGGGCCTACGAGCAGTACTTC
CAIGRGAYEQYF
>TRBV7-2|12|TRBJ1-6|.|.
TGTGCCAGCAGCTCTGACTCCTCACCCCTCCACTTT
CASSSDSSPLHF
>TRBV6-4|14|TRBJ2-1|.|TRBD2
TGTGCCAGCAGAGCCGGGACTAGCAACAATGAGCAGTTCTTC
CASRAGTSNNEQFF
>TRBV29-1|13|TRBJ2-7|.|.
TGCAGCGCCCGAAGGGCTCTAGGGGACGAGCAGTACTTC
CSARRALGDEQYF
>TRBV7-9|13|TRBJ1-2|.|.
TGTGCCAGCAGCTTAAACTTGGACTATGGCTACACCTTC
CASSLNLDYGYTF